The T cell receptor (beta chain) described here comes from a study of blood T cell repertoires in COVID-19 (dated by TCRdb to the early 2020s). A note on the overall study: Samples covering the acute and convalescent phases of COVID-19 were provided by collaborators in the United States, Italy and Spain. The dataset comprised deeply sampled blood TCRbeta repertoires from subjects exposed to, actively infected with, or recovered from COVID-19. The prospective study material was composed of cDNA or gDNA derived from T cells, B-cell-depleted T cells, or PBMCs. A de-identified subject ID, COVID-19 status, age in years and sex were almost always included in the sample metadata. The repertoires were made available in a free public database intended to serve as a resource for research on the immune response to SARS-CoV-2. Where available, HLA class I and class II types were taken from metadata supplied by the sample provider and were not determined by assay-based typing. The samples were drawn from two sources: the first 160 participants of the ongoing ImmuneRACE study, and 1,254 subjects contributed by 6 global collaborators.

The paper's findings and limits, for the study overall: Clinical and demographic metadata were provided uncurated, with the amount varying by source and participant.

This clone was picked up a small number of times. Its antigen is still unknown. No base quality information exists; no much larger clone differs at one position. In Seattle, one collaborating source enrolled patients while the infection was active and tracked those patients longitudinally over the course of disease. The collaborating institutions used their own protocols to collect whole blood in K2EDTA tubes. For TCRbeta analysis, collaborators shipped samples in one of three forms: frozen whole blood, isolated PBMCs, or DNA extracted from either of those sample types. The immunoSEQ Assay, a bias-controlled multiplex PCR, was used to amplify TCRbeta CDR3 regions from genomic DNA. The paper's data handling went like this. The number of nucleated cells in each sample was estimated from the amplification of reference gene primers within the assay. To quantify the absolute abundance of each unique TCRbeta CDR3 rearrangement, sequence reads were collapsed and filtered. For each sample, productive Simpson clonality was calculated as the square root of Simpson's diversity index across productive rearrangements. Held by TCRdb, this immuneACCESS table contains in-frame sequences only and omits some clones. Under half of the omission traces to an unresolved V gene where checked; the cause of the rest is unknown. V and J calls and clone size are copied from that table; D and trimming were computed from the DNA. Here the sample has approximately 330,000 clones; roughly 87% occur a single time. The ten largest clones take up approximately 9.3% of the sample.

Unmatched junction bases come to 13, with V trimmed by 6 bases and J by 2 bases. The CDR3 contains 16 residues, cysteine and phenylalanine counted. This entry keeps only the CDR3 DNA: 48 bases, framed from base 1. The germline V gene (reference sequence) yields MNHEY for CDR1 and SMNVEV for CDR2. The rearrangement joined TRBV27 to TRBJ2-7; 7 central bases correspond to TRBD1. The source material was peripheral blood. This TCR was sampled from a young man with COVID-19, enrolled during active disease. The DNA sequence follows: TGTGCCAGCAGGGAAGCCGCCGGACAGGCCGCCTACGAGCAGTACTTC. Translated, it reads CASREAAGQAAYEQYF.